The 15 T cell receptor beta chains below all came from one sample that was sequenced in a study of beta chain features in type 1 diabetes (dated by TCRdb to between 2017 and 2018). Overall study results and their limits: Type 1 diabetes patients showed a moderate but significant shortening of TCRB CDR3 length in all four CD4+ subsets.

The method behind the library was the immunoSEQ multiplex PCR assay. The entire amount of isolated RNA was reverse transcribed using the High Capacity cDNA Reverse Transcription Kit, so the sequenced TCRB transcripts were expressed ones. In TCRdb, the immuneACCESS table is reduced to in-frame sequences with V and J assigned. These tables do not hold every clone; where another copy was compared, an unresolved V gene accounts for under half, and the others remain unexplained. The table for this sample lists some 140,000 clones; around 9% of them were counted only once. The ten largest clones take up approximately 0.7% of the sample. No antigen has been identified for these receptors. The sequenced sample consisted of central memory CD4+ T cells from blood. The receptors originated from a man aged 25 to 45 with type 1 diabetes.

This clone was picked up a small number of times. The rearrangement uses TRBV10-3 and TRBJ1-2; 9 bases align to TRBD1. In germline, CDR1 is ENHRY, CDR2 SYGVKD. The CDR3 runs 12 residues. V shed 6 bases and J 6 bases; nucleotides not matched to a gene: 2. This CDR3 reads CAISGTGNGYTF. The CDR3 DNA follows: TGTGCCATCAGCGGGACAGGGAATGGCTACACCTTC.

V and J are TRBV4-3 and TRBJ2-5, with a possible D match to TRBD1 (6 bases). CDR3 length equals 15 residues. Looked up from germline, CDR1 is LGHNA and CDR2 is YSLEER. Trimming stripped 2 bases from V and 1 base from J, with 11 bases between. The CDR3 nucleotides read TGCGCCAGCAGCCAACCACAGGGTTCCCAAGAGACCCAGTACTTC. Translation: CASSQPQGSQETQYF.

The CDR3, as DNA: TGTGCCTGGAGTTCGGGATCCTATCAGCCCCAGCATTTT. Translation gives CAWSSGSYQPQHF. The chain couples TRBV30 to TRBJ1-5; no firm D call. Germline assignment: CDR1 GTSNPN and CDR2 SVGIG (reference sequence). The V end was cut by 2 bases, the J end by 5 bases, with 10 bases between. The CDR3 extends over 13 amino acids.

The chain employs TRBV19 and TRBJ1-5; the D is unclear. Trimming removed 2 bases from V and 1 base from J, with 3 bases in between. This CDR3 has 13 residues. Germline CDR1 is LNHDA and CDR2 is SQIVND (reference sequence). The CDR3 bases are TGTGCCAGTAGTATACAAAGCAATCAGCCCCAGCATTTT. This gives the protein CASSIQSNQPQHF.

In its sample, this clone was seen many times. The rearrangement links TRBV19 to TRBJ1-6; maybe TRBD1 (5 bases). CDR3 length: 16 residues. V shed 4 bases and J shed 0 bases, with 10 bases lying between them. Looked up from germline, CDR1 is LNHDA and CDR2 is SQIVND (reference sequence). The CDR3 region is CASSTRGISYNSPLHF. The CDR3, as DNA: TGTGCCAGTAGTACAAGGGGAATCTCCTATAATTCACCCCTCCACTTT.

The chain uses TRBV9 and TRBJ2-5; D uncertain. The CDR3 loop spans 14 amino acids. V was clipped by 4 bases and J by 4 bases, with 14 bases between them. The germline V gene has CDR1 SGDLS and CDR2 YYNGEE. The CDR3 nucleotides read TGTGCCAGCAGCTTCTACACCGGCGGAGAGACCCAGTACTTC. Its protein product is CASSFYTGGETQYF.

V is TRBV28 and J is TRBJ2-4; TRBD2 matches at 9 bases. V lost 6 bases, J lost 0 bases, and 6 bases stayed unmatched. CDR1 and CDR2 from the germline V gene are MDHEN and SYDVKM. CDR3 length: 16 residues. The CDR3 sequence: CASSRPSGEAKNIQYF. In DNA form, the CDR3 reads TGTGCCAGCAGCCGCCCTAGCGGGGAAGCCAAAAACATTCAGTACTTC.

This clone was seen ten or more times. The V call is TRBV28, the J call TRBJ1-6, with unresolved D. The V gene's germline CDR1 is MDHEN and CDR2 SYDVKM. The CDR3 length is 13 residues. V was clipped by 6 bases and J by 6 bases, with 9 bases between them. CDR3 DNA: TGTGCCAGCAGAGACGGACTTAATTCACCCCTCCACTTT. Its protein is CASRDGLNSPLHF.

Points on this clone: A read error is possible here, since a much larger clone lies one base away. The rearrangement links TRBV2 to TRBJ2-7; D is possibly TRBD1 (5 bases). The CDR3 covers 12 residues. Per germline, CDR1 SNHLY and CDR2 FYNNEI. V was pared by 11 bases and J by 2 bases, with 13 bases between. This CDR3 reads CADKQDTYEQYF. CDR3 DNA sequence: TGTGCCGATAAACAGGACACCTACGAGCAGTACTTC.

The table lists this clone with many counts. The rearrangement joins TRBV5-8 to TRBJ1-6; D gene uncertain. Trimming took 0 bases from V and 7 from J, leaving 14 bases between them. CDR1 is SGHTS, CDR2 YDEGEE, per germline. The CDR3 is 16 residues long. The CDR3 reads CASSLVFRGGNSPLHF. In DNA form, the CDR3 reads TGTGCCAGCAGCTTGGTTTTCCGGGGTGGGAATTCACCCCTCCACTTT.

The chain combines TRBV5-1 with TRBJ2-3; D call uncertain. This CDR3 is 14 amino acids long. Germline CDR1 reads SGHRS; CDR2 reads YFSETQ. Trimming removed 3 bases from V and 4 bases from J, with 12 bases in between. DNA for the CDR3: TGCGCCAGCAGCTCCACAAAGCGAGCAGATACGCAGTATTTT. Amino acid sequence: CASSSTKRADTQYF.

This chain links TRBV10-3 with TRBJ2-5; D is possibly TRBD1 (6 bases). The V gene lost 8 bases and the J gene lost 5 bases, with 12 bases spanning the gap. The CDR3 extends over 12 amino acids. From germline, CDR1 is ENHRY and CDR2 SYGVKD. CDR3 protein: CAIAGEIETQYF. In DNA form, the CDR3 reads TGTGCCATCGCAGGGGAAATCGAGACCCAGTACTTC.

The CDR3 reads CASSLAGGGDNEQFF. In nucleotides, the CDR3 is TGTGCCAGCAGCTTAGCAGGCGGGGGGGACAATGAGCAGTTCTTC. This chain connects TRBV7-2 to TRBJ2-1, with 9 bases identical to TRBD2. Trimming at V came to 0 bases and at J to 5 bases, leaving 2 bases not matched to a gene. Germline values: CDR1 SGHTA, CDR2 FQGNSA. The CDR3 has 15 amino acids.

CDR3 sequence reads: CASSLYNQPQHF. CDR3 bases: TGTGCCAGCAGCCTCTACAATCAGCCCCAGCATTTT. The chain carries TRBV5-6 and TRBJ1-5; D gene ambiguous. The V end lost 4 bases, the J end lost 3 bases, and 5 bases lay between the germline ends. Germline-derived CDR1 and CDR2 are SGHDT and YYEEEE. CDR3 length equals 12 residues.

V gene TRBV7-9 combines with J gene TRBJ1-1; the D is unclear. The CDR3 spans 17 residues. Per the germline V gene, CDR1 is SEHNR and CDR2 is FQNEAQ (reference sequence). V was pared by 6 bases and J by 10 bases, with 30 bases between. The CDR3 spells CASSPVGSPNNLGRAFF. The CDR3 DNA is TGTGCCAGCAGTCCGGTGGGGAGTCCAAACAACCTCGGTCGAGCTTTCTTT.